The 21 T cell receptor beta chains below come from one sample, sequenced in a study of shared clonotypes between healthy human individuals. The method was immunoSEQ multiplex PCR; TCRdb's version includes in-frame clones alone and lacks a portion of them. The data hold fewer than 850,000 clones, with 72% observed a single time. The sample comprised memory CD4+ T cells sorted from blood. Subset defined: CD45RA-negative fraction. The receptors come from a woman aged 25 to 45 in good health.

V usage is TRBV28 and J usage is TRBJ1-3; TRBD1 might be the D (6 bases). CDR3 length: 15 amino acids. V was trimmed by 5 bases and J by 4 bases, leaving 15 bases between them. Germline CDR1 MDHEN, CDR2 SYDVKM. CDR3 loop: CASSPWTDMGNTIYF. The CDR3 DNA reads as TGTGCCAGCAGTCCCTGGACAGATATGGGAAACACCATATATTTT.

The count of this clone is one. The gene calls are TRBV7-9 and TRBJ2-7; D is unresolved. From germline, CDR1 is SEHNR and CDR2 FQNEAQ (reference sequence). This CDR3 comprises 13 residues. The germline V and J ends were trimmed by 5 bases and 0 bases, with 8 bases remaining between them. As DNA, the CDR3 is TGTGCCAGCAGCACCAGGCTCTCCTACGAGCAGTACTTC. Translating it yields CASSTRLSYEQYF. Full variable domain (outside the CDR3, taken from reference TRBV7-9 and TRBJ2-7): DTGVSQNPRHKITKRGQNVTFRCDPISEHNRLYWYRQTLGQGPEFLTYFQNEAQLEKSRLLSDRFSAERPKGSFSTLEIQRTEQGDSAMYLCASSTRLSYEQYFGPGTRLTVT.

The chain uses TRBV27 and TRBJ2-7; TRBD2 matches 12 bases. Germline V CDR1 and CDR2: MNHEY, SMNVEV (reference sequence). The CDR3 length is 16 residues. The trim removed 3 bases at V and 7 bases at J, leaving 10 bases unmatched. CDR3 protein: CASSFRLAGGREEQYF. The CDR3 DNA follows: TGTGCCAGCAGTTTCCGTCTAGCGGGAGGGCGGGAGGAGCAGTACTTC.

The chain is built from TRBV29-1 and TRBJ2-4, with D possibly being TRBD1 (5 bases). The CDR3 has 13 amino acids. Germline CDR1 is SQVTM and CDR2 is ANQGSEA. Trimming took 7 bases from V and 13 from J, leaving 23 bases between them. In DNA form, the CDR3 reads TGCAGCGCTTTACAGGTTCGAGAGTCCCCCCAGTACTTC. Its protein product is CSALQVRESPQYF.

Regarding this clone: With only one base between it and a far larger clone, this is likely a read error. Other DNA variants within this sample encode the same CDR3. The chain joins TRBV28 to TRBJ1-2, with 7 nucleotides matching TRBD1. The CDR3 loop spans 14 amino acids. Germline V gene sequence: CDR1 MDHEN, CDR2 SYDVKM. The CDR3 spells CASRAQGGLYGYTF. In DNA, the CDR3 is TGTGCCAGCAGAGCCCAGGGGGGCCTCTATGGTTACACCTTC.

The chain joins TRBV2 to TRBJ2-1, with 7 bases that match TRBD2. Looked up from germline, CDR1 is SNHLY and CDR2 is FYNNEI. With V trimmed by 3 bases and J by 2 bases, 4 bases remained unmatched. The CDR3 spans 15 residues. This CDR3 is CASSEGTTPYNEQFF. The CDR3, as DNA: TGTGCCAGCAGTGAGGGGACTACTCCCTACAATGAGCAGTTCTTC.

V is TRBV28 and J is TRBJ2-1; 12 bases fit TRBD2. The V gene's germline CDR1 is MDHEN and CDR2 SYDVKM. J lost 6 bases, V lost 4 bases, and 7 bases had no gene match. This CDR3 comprises 16 residues. The CDR3 DNA reads as TGTGCCAGCAGTTCGCCCGGGACTAGCGGGTTCAATGAGCAGTTCTTC. Translation: CASSSPGTSGFNEQFF. Drawing the rest from reference TRBV28 and TRBJ2-1, the complete variable domain is DVKVTQSSRYLVKRTGEKVFLECVQDMDHENMFWYRQDPGLGLRLIYFSYDVKMKEKGDIPEGYSVSREKKERFSLILESASTNQTSMYLCASSSPGTSGFNEQFFGPGTRLTVL.

This clone was counted a few times. This chain joins TRBV28 and TRBJ2-2, with TRBD2 as a possible D gene (5 bases). The CDR3 runs to 16 residues. Between the trimmed V and J ends, which lost 4 bases and 8 bases, there was a span of 20 bases. CDR1 and CDR2 from the germline V gene are MDHEN and SYDVKM. CDR3 in amino acids: CASSSFGGSGMGELFF. CDR3 coding DNA: TGTGCCAGCAGTTCCTTTGGTGGGAGCGGAATGGGGGAGCTGTTTTTT. Using reference TRBV28 and TRBJ2-2 for the parts outside the CDR3, the full variable domain is DVKVTQSSRYLVKRTGEKVFLECVQDMDHENMFWYRQDPGLGLRLIYFSYDVKMKEKGDIPEGYSVSREKKERFSLILESASTNQTSMYLCASSSFGGSGMGELFFGEGSRLTVL.

This chain uses TRBV6-6 with TRBJ2-5; no definite D call. This CDR3 contains 12 residues. V shed 4 bases and J shed 4 bases, with 7 bases lying between them. Germline CDR1 reads MNHNY; CDR2 reads SVGAGI (reference sequence). As DNA, the CDR3 is TGTGCCAGCAGTTCGGATGGAGAGACCCAGTACTTC. Residues: CASSSDGETQYF.

The sample holds many counts of this clone. The rearrangement joins TRBV7-2 to TRBJ2-1; TRBD2 aligns across 8 bases. CDR3 length: 16 residues. The V gene's germline CDR1 is SGHTA and CDR2 FQGNSA. Losses at the gene ends were 0 bases for V and 2 bases for J; bases not matched to a gene: 3. The CDR3 sequence: CASSLASGATYNEQFF. The DNA for the CDR3 is TGTGCCAGCAGCTTAGCTAGCGGGGCGACCTACAATGAGCAGTTCTTC.

The V call is TRBV2, the J call TRBJ1-3; D is unclear. Germline V gene data show CDR1 as SNHLY and CDR2 as FYNNEI. Trimming pared 2 bases from V and 1 base from J, leaving 6 bases between. The CDR3 is 14 residues long. CDR3 nucleotide sequence: TGTGCCAGCAGTGAACACGAGTCTGGAAACACCATATATTTT. It translates to CASSEHESGNTIYF.

The chain employs TRBV5-1 and TRBJ2-1; no definite D call. V was clipped by 0 bases and J by 12 bases, with 13 bases between them. The length of the CDR3 is 13 residues. The germline gives CDR1 SGHRS, CDR2 YFSETQ. The CDR3 DNA follows: TGCGCCAGCAGCTTGGTGGACCCCCCCCGGCAGTTCTTC. This translates into CASSLVDPPRQFF.

This rearrangement joins TRBV5-8 to TRBJ2-2; 10 positions match TRBD2. CDR1 and CDR2 from the germline V gene are SGHTS and YDEGEE. This CDR3 spans 16 amino acids. The trim removed 4 bases at V and 4 bases at J, leaving 7 bases unmatched. The CDR3 spells CASSLLAGVATGELFF. CDR3 nucleotide sequence: TGTGCCAGCAGCCTCCTAGCGGGAGTGGCCACCGGGGAGCTGTTTTTT.

This clone occurred a few times. The V and J genes are TRBV30 and TRBJ1-4, with D perhaps matching TRBD1 (5 bases). Germline CDR1 reads GTSNPN; CDR2 reads SVGIG (reference sequence). Trimming stripped 2 bases from V and 8 bases from J, with 12 bases between. This CDR3 contains 13 residues. DNA of the CDR3: TGTGCCTGGAGTACAGGAGTCCCCGAAAAACTGTTTTTT. Translating it yields CAWSTGVPEKLFF.

The J gene is TRBJ1-4, the V gene TRBV27; a weak D match, TRBD1 (6 bases). CDR1 is MNHEY and CDR2 is SMNVEV in the germline V gene (reference sequence). V was pared by 5 bases and J by 7 bases, with 17 bases between. The CDR3 runs 15 residues. The CDR3 DNA sequence: TGTGCCAGCAGTGACAGGCCTTCCAGGGGTGAAAAACTGTTTTTT. Its translation is CASSDRPSRGEKLFF.

This clone was seen more than once but under ten times. This rearrangement joins TRBV7-2 to TRBJ1-2, with TRBD1 matching over 7 bases. Per germline, CDR1 SGHTA and CDR2 FQGNSA. Trimming removed 8 bases from V and 4 bases from J; junction bases left unmatched: 10. This CDR3 comprises 14 residues. The chain's CDR3 is CASGPPGQLYGYTF. The CDR3 region has the DNA TGTGCCAGCGGCCCACCGGGACAGCTCTATGGCTACACCTTC.

This clone was seen at least ten times. V and J are TRBV5-1 and TRBJ2-1; no clear D. Trimming removed 4 bases at V and 8 bases at J, with 13 bases between. This CDR3 is 13 amino acids long. Germline V CDR1 and CDR2: SGHRS, YFSETQ. CDR3 sequence (DNA): TGCGCCAGCAGCCCACGCCCACCCGATGAGCAGTTCTTC. Translated: CASSPRPPDEQFF.

This chain connects TRBV2 to TRBJ2-2, with 14 bases that match TRBD2. The germline V gene has CDR1 SNHLY and CDR2 FYNNEI. The CDR3 is 16 residues long. Trimming removed 6 bases from V and 3 bases from J; junction bases left unmatched: 3. The CDR3 reads CASSGTSGRHTGELFF. CDR3 nucleotide sequence: TGTGCCAGCAGCGGGACTAGCGGGAGACACACCGGGGAGCTGTTTTTT.

The CDR3 protein is CASSPTSGRYEQYF. CDR3 sequence (DNA): TGTGCCAGCTCACCGACGAGCGGGAGGTACGAGCAGTACTTC. The chain carries TRBV18 and TRBJ2-7; 9 bases are shared with TRBD2. Germline CDR1 is KGHSH and CDR2 is LQKENI. Germline trimming cut 3 bases from V and 4 bases from J; bases unmatched to any gene: 4. This CDR3 spans 14 amino acids.

The chain carries TRBV5-1 and TRBJ2-2, with D unclear. The germline gives CDR1 SGHRS, CDR2 YFSETQ. The ends were cut back, 2 bases at V and 4 bases at J, with 6 bases in the middle. This CDR3 contains 13 residues. The DNA for the CDR3 is TGCGCCAGCAGCTTTATAACCACCGGGGAGCTGTTTTTT. This codes for CASSFITTGELFF.

This clone appeared many times. This rearrangement joins TRBV15 to TRBJ1-4, with 8 bases matching TRBD1. Per germline, CDR1 LNHNV and CDR2 YYDKDF (reference sequence). Trimming at V came to 3 bases and at J to 4 bases, leaving 4 bases not matched to a gene. The CDR3 consists of 15 residues. CDR3 residues: CATSSPTGDNEKLFF. The CDR3 DNA sequence: TGTGCCACCAGCAGTCCGACAGGGGATAATGAAAAACTGTTTTTT. The complete variable domain, with remaining parts taken from reference TRBV15 and TRBJ1-4, reads DAMVIQNPRYQVTQFGKPVTLSCSQTLNHNVMYWYQQKSSQAPKLLFHYYDKDFNNEADTPDNFQSRRPNTSFCFLDIRSPGLGDTAMYLCATSSPTGDNEKLFFGSGTQLSVL.